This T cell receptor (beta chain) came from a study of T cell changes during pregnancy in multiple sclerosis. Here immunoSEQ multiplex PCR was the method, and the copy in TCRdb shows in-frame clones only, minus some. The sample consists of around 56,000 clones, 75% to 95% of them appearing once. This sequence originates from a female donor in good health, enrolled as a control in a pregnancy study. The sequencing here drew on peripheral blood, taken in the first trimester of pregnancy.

In DNA form, the CDR3 reads TGTGCCAGCAGTGAATTGGAGGGCATCACTGAAGCTTTCTTT. Its protein product is CASSELEGITEAFF. The rearrangement joins TRBV25-1 to TRBJ1-1, with D unclear. Trimming stripped 1 base from V and 4 bases from J, with 10 bases between. This CDR3 has 14 residues. Germline V gene lookup returns CDR1 MGHDK and CDR2 SYGVNS.